A single sample is the source of the 30 T cell receptor beta chains below, sequenced in a study of shared clonotypes between healthy human individuals. Profiling relied on immunoSEQ multiplex PCR, and the TCRdb table lists in-frame clones only, not all of them. The repertoire holds 2.3 million or so clones, over 85% seen once, with 0.39% in the top ten. The sequenced sample was naive CD4+ T cells from PBMCs. Subset: CD45RA+ positively selected. Receptors were obtained from a young man in good health. Some clones in this sample may be carry-over from other donors' samples.

J is TRBJ2-5 and V is TRBV6-1, with 9 bases aligning to TRBD2. The CDR3 runs to 16 residues. In germline, CDR1 is MNHNS, CDR2 SASEGT. Trimming removed 4 bases from V and 5 bases from J; junction bases left unmatched: 11. CDR3 amino acids: CASSARVAGVSETQYF. The CDR3 DNA reads as TGTGCCAGCAGTGCGAGGGTAGCGGGAGTATCGGAGACCCAGTACTTC.

This clone has a single count. V gene TRBV6-5 combines with J gene TRBJ1-1, with TRBD1 as a possible D gene (5 bases). Germline CDR1 and CDR2: MNHEY and SVGAGI. Deletions cut 4 bases from V and 3 bases from J, with 9 bases between. This CDR3 is 13 amino acids long. The CDR3 reads CASSLRDYTEAFF. Written as DNA, the CDR3 is TGTGCCAGCAGTTTAAGGGACTACACTGAAGCTTTCTTT.

J is TRBJ1-5 and V is TRBV19; D not certain. Trimming cost V 11 bases and J 1 base, with 6 bases left between them. Germline assignment: CDR1 LNHDA and CDR2 SQIVND (reference sequence). The CDR3 extends over 11 amino acids. The DNA of the CDR3 is TGTGCCTCGGGGAGCAATCAGCCCCAGCATTTT. It translates to CASGSNQPQHF. Together with reference TRBV19 and TRBJ1-5, the CDR3 gives the full variable domain: DGGITQSPKYLFRKEGQNVTLSCEQNLNHDAMYWYRQDPGQGLRLIYYSQIVNDFQKGDIAEGYSVSREKKESFPLTVTSAQKNPTAFYLCASGSNQPQHFGDGTRLSIL.

The chain carries TRBV5-4 and TRBJ2-4; D possibly corresponds to TRBD2 (6 bases). CDR1 SGHNT and CDR2 YYREEE come from the germline V gene (reference sequence). V was cut by 2 bases and J by 0 bases, with 21 bases left in between. This CDR3 spans 19 amino acids. This CDR3 is CASSFGGAGGNVAKNIQYF. The CDR3 DNA is TGTGCCAGCAGCTTTGGAGGGGCGGGCGGGAACGTAGCCAAAAACATTCAGTACTTC.

The genes are TRBV11-2 and TRBJ2-7; no firm D call. This CDR3 spans 15 amino acids. Germline CDR1 SGHAT, CDR2 FQNNGV. V shed 5 bases and J shed 1 base, with 15 bases lying between them. The CDR3 DNA reads as TGTGCCAGCAGCCCGGTGGGGTTGGGATCCTACGAGCAGTACTTC. This translates into CASSPVGLGSYEQYF.

The rearrangement uses TRBV6-4 and TRBJ2-7; 10 nucleotides agree with TRBD2. The V gene's germline CDR1 is MRHNA and CDR2 SNTAGT. This CDR3 has 16 residues. The J segment lost 4 bases and the V segment lost 5 bases, leaving 11 bases of the junction unmatched. The DNA of the CDR3 is TGTGCCAGCAGTTACAGCCTTAGCGGGGGGTTTTACGAGCAGTACTTC. Its translation: CASSYSLSGGFYEQYF.

The chain combines TRBV5-4 with TRBJ1-1; D may be TRBD1 (6 bases). This CDR3 is built from 14 residues. Germline V gene lookup returns CDR1 SGHNT and CDR2 YYREEE (reference sequence). V lost 1 base and J lost 11, with 18 bases in between. As DNA, the CDR3 is TGTGCCAGCAGCTTGTTACTCGGGGGCAGGGATGCTTTCTTT. This gives the protein CASSLLLGGRDAFF.

The genes are TRBV18 and TRBJ1-4; 8 nucleotides match TRBD1. This CDR3 is built from 15 residues. V was pared by 3 bases and J by 6 bases, with 6 bases of the junction left unmatched. Germline CDR1 KGHSH, CDR2 LQKENI. The CDR3 nucleotides read TGTGCCAGCTCACCGTCACAGGGGGTAGATGAAAAACTGTTTTTT. Translated, it gives CASSPSQGVDEKLFF.

In the case of this clone: Other DNA sequences from this sample encode an identical CDR3 as well. The chain links TRBV30 to TRBJ2-7, with D unresolved. CDR3 length: 11 amino acids. Germline CDR1 and CDR2: GTSNPN and SVGIG (reference sequence). V lost 1 base to trimming and J lost 3 bases, with 4 bases between them. The CDR3 nucleotides are TGTGCCTGGAGTGGCGGCTACGAGCAGTACTTC. Protein product: CAWSGGYEQYF.

This clone was counted a single time. The V gene is TRBV5-8, the J gene TRBJ2-1; TRBD2 matches at 11 bases. V trimming: 5 bases; J trimming: 9 bases; junction bases outside the gene matches: 16. The CDR3 runs to 17 residues. Germline V gene data show CDR1 as SGHTS and CDR2 as YDEGEE. The CDR3 DNA reads as TGTGCCAGCAGTCTTGGGCTTTGGCTAGCGGGAGGAGGTGAGCAGTTCTTC. Translating gives CASSLGLWLAGGGEQFF. Combining the CDR3 with reference TRBV5-8 and TRBJ2-1 gives the whole variable domain EAGVTQSPTHLIKTRGQQATLRCSPISGHTSVYWYQQALGLGLQFLLWYDEGEERNRGNFPPRFSGRQFPNYSSELNVNALELEDSALYLCASSLGLWLAGGGEQFFGPGTRLTVL.

The V call is TRBV2, the J call TRBJ2-5; the match to TRBD1 covers 9 bases. Germline CDR1 is SNHLY and CDR2 is FYNNEI. V lost 7 bases and J lost 3; bases outside the gene matches: 6. CDR3 size: 14 residues. The CDR3 sequence is CASKTTGGEETQYF. For the CDR3, the DNA is TGTGCCAGCAAGACGACAGGGGGGGAAGAGACCCAGTACTTC.

The J gene is TRBJ1-1, the V gene TRBV15, with D uncertain. Trimming cost V 0 bases and J 6 bases, with 11 bases left between them. Germline V gives CDR1 LNHNV, CDR2 YYDKDF (reference sequence). There are 14 residues in the CDR3. The CDR3 sequence: CATSRDWAEPEAFF. CDR3 nucleotide sequence: TGTGCCACCAGCAGAGATTGGGCGGAGCCTGAAGCTTTCTTT.

The rearrangement uses TRBV20-1 and TRBJ2-7; D is uncertain. The length of the CDR3 is 11 residues. Trimming took 2 bases from V and 1 from J, leaving 3 bases between them. Looked up from germline, CDR1 is DFQATT and CDR2 is SNEGSKA (reference sequence). The CDR3 DNA is TGCAGTGCTAGAAAGTCCTACGAGCAGTACTTC. It translates to CSARKSYEQYF.

V gene TRBV6-5 combines with J gene TRBJ2-7; a weak D match, TRBD2 (6 bases). The germline V gene encodes CDR1 MNHEY and CDR2 SVGAGI. The germline V and J ends were trimmed by 6 bases and 6 bases, with 21 bases remaining between them. This CDR3 comprises 15 residues. The CDR3 bases are TGTGCCAGCAGGTATTCCGGGACTTGGCAGGGCGAGCAGTACTTC. It codes for CASRYSGTWQGEQYF.

The J gene is TRBJ2-7, the V gene TRBV6-5, with 7 nucleotides matching TRBD1. The CDR3 loop spans 15 amino acids. Germline CDR1 MNHEY, CDR2 SVGAGI. The trim removed 6 bases at V and 3 bases at J, leaving 11 bases unmatched. DNA of the CDR3: TGTGCCAGCAGCTACAGAGGGGGCTGGGGCTACGAGCAGTACTTC. Protein sequence: CASSYRGGWGYEQYF.

The V gene is TRBV27, the J gene TRBJ1-3, with unresolved D. Trimming pared 2 bases from V and 2 bases from J, leaving 13 bases between. The V gene's germline CDR1 is MNHEY and CDR2 SMNVEV (reference sequence). CDR3 length: 16 residues. CDR3 amino acids: CASSLAGAATGNTIYF. CDR3 coding DNA: TGTGCCAGCAGTTTAGCCGGCGCAGCCACTGGAAACACCATATATTTT.

This chain links TRBV5-1 with TRBJ2-7; 11 nucleotides align to TRBD2. CDR3 length: 15 residues. The J segment lost 5 bases and the V segment lost 3 bases, leaving 7 bases of the junction unmatched. Germline assignment: CDR1 SGHRS and CDR2 YFSETQ. Here the CDR3 DNA reads TGCGCCAGCAGCTCTCGACTAGCGGGGTTGCACGAGCAGTACTTC. This sequence encodes CASSSRLAGLHEQYF.

The chain has TRBV30 and TRBJ2-7; 7 nucleotides match TRBD1. The V gene end was trimmed by 8 bases and the J gene end by 3 bases; junction bases not matched to a gene: 13. There are 14 residues in the CDR3. CDR1 is GTSNPN, CDR2 SVGIG, per germline (reference sequence). CDR3 sequence: CALRNRDSNYEQYF. The CDR3 nucleotides are TGTGCCCTACGAAACCGGGACAGTAACTACGAGCAGTACTTC.

The chain is built from TRBV4-3 and TRBJ2-2; a weak D match, TRBD1 (5 bases). The CDR3 is 16 residues long. From germline, CDR1 is LGHNA and CDR2 YSLEER. V dropped 4 bases and J dropped 3 bases, with 15 bases sitting between them. CDR3 sequence: CASSRTRVADTGELFF. Here the CDR3 DNA reads TGCGCCAGCAGCCGTACCAGGGTTGCCGACACCGGGGAGCTGTTTTTT.

The gene calls are TRBV27 and TRBJ2-4, with D possibly matching TRBD2 (6 bases). Trimming took off 6 bases at V and 3 bases at J, with 21 bases between the two ends. Germline CDR1 reads MNHEY; CDR2 reads SMNVEV (reference sequence). CDR3 length equals 17 residues. CDR3 sequence (DNA): TGTGCCAGCAGCCCCCGTCCAGCGGGCTTTGTCAAAAACATTCAGTACTTC. Protein sequence: CASSPRPAGFVKNIQYF.

The V call is TRBV5-6, the J call TRBJ2-7; 7 bases line up with TRBD2. The trim removed 1 base at V and 3 bases at J, leaving 4 bases unmatched. This CDR3 has 14 amino acids. Germline assignment: CDR1 SGHDT and CDR2 YYEEEE. DNA for the CDR3: TGTGCCAGCAGCTTGTGGGACTACTTCTACGAGCAGTACTTC. This gives the protein CASSLWDYFYEQYF. The whole variable domain, remainder taken from reference TRBV5-6 and TRBJ2-7, is DAGVTQSPTHLIKTRGQQVTLRCSPKSGHDTVSWYQQALGQGPQFIFQYYEEEERQRGNFPDRFSGHQFPNYSSELNVNALLLGDSALYLCASSLWDYFYEQYFGPGTRLTVT.

Of note for this clone: Other DNA variants within this sample encode the same CDR3. The chain uses TRBV2 and TRBJ2-3; D not certain. CDR1 is SNHLY, CDR2 FYNNEI, per germline. This CDR3 comprises 11 residues. V gave up 8 bases and J gave up 2 bases, with 5 bases separating them. The CDR3 sequence is CASGPTDTQYF. CDR3 DNA sequence: TGTGCCAGCGGGCCCACAGATACGCAGTATTTT. Filled out from reference TRBV2 and TRBJ2-3, the complete variable domain reads EPEVTQTPSHQVTQMGQEVILRCVPISNHLYFYWYRQILGQKVEFLVSFYNNEISEKSEIFDDQFSVERPDGSNFTLKIRSTKLEDSAMYFCASGPTDTQYFGPGTRLTVL.

The rearrangement uses TRBV11-2 and TRBJ2-1; no clear D. Looked up from germline, CDR1 is SGHAT and CDR2 is FQNNGV. The CDR3 is made up of 14 amino acids. The V gene lost 2 bases and the J gene lost 2 bases, with 7 bases spanning the gap. CDR3 bases: TGTGCCAGCAGCTTAAGCGCGACCTACAATGAGCAGTTCTTC. This translates into CASSLSATYNEQFF.

The chain has TRBV18 and TRBJ2-2, with D tentatively TRBD1 (5 bases). There are 16 residues in the CDR3. Trimming cost V 0 bases and J 4 bases, with 12 bases left between them. Germline-derived CDR1 and CDR2 are KGHSH and LQKENI. CDR3 region: CASSPPLGPSTGELFF. The CDR3 DNA reads as TGTGCCAGCTCACCACCGTTGGGGCCCAGCACCGGGGAGCTGTTTTTT.

This rearrangement joins TRBV15 to TRBJ2-5, with a weak D call TRBD1 (7 bases). Germline V gene lookup returns CDR1 LNHNV and CDR2 YYDKDF (reference sequence). Trimming took off 6 bases at V and 5 bases at J, with 22 bases between the two ends. CDR3 length equals 16 residues. CDR3 loop: CATRKEDTGEAETQYF. The CDR3 DNA sequence: TGTGCCACCAGGAAAGAGGATACAGGGGAGGCGGAGACCCAGTACTTC.

This chain uses TRBV7-8 with TRBJ2-5; a weak D match, TRBD1 (6 bases). CDR1 and CDR2 from the germline V gene are SGHVS and FQNEAQ. There are 14 residues in the CDR3. Trimming pared 5 bases from V and 2 bases from J, leaving 12 bases between. CDR3 nucleotide sequence: TGTGCCAGCAGCCTCCAGGGGATTCAAGAGACCCAGTACTTC. It is translated as CASSLQGIQETQYF.

The rearrangement uses TRBV7-6 and TRBJ2-3, with D possibly TRBD2 on 6 matching bases. With 0 bases removed from V and 2 bases from J, the gap between germline ends came to 18 bases. This CDR3 is 18 amino acids long. CDR1 and CDR2 from the germline V gene are SGHVS and FNYEAQ. DNA for the CDR3: TGTGCCAGCAGCTTAGCGCGGGGTGGGCCTGGCCTCACAGATACGCAGTATTTT. Protein product: CASSLARGGPGLTDTQYF.

A note on this clone: The same CDR3 can be traced to other DNA sequences in this sample. The CDR3: CASSFAGVGGYTF. In DNA, the CDR3 is TGTGCCAGCAGTTTCGCGGGGGTAGGTGGCTACACCTTC. The chain joins TRBV27 to TRBJ1-2, with D possibly being TRBD1 (5 bases). V lost 3 bases and J lost 7, with 12 bases in between. The germline CDR1 and CDR2 sequences are MNHEY and SMNVEV (reference sequence). The CDR3 extends over 13 amino acids.

The chain has TRBV27 and TRBJ2-1; 9 nucleotides agree with TRBD2. The CDR3 loop spans 15 amino acids. CDR1 and CDR2 from the germline V gene are MNHEY and SMNVEV (reference sequence). Trimming cost V 8 bases and J 0 bases; bases outside gene matches: 5. CDR3 in DNA: TGTGCCAGCTACTCAGCGGGAGGCTCCTACAATGAGCAGTTCTTC. It yields the protein CASYSAGGSYNEQFF.

The chain uses TRBV7-2 and TRBJ2-2; no firm D call. The germline V and J ends were trimmed by 5 bases and 12 bases, with 19 bases remaining between them. Germline values: CDR1 SGHTA, CDR2 FQGNSA. The CDR3 covers 14 residues. CDR3 amino acids: CASSPPRALRQLFF. The CDR3 bases are TGTGCCAGCAGCCCGCCTCGGGCTCTCAGGCAGCTGTTTTTT.